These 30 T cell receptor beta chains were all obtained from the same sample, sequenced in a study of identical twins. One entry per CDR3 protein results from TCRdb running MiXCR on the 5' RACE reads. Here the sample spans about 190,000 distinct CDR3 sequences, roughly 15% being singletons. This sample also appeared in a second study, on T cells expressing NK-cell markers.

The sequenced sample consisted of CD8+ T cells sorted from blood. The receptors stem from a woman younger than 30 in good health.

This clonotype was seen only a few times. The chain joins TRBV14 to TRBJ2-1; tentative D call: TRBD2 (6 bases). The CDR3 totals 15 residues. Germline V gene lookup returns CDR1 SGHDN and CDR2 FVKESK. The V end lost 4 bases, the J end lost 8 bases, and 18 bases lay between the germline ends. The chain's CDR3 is CASSPTSPGWDEQFF. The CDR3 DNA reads TGTGCCAGCAGCCCGACTAGTCCTGGCTGGGATGAGCAGTTCTTC.

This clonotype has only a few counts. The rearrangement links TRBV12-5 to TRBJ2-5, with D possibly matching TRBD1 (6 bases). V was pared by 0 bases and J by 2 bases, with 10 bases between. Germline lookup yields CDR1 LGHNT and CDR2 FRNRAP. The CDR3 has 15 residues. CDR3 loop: CASGLVQGLQETQYF. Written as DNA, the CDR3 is TGTGCTAGTGGTTTGGTACAGGGCCTACAAGAGACCCAGTACTTC.

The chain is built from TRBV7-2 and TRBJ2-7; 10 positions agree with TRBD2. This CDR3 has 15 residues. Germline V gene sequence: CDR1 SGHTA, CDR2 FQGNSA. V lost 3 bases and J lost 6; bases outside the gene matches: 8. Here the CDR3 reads CASSFPELAGAEQYF. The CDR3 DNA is TGTGCCAGCAGCTTCCCGGAGCTAGCGGGAGCCGAGCAGTACTTC.

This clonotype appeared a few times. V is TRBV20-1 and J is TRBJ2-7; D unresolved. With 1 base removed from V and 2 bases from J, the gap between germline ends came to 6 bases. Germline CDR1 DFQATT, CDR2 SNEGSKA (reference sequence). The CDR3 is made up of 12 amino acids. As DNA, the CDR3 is TGCAGTGCTAGAGGGGTAGCCTACGAGCAGTACTTC. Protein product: CSARGVAYEQYF.

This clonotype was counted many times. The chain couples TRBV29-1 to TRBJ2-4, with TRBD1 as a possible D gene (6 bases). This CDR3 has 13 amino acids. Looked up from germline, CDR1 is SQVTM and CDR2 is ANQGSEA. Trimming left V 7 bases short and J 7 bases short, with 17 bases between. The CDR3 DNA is TGCAGCGCCGAGGGGGACCCCCCGAACATTCAGTACTTC. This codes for CSAEGDPPNIQYF.

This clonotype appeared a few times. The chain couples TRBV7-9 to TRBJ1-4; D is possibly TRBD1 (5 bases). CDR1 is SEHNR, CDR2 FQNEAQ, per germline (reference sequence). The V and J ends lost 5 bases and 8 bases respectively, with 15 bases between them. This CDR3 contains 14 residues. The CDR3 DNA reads TGTGCCAGCAGCCTCGTGGGGCGTCGAGAAAAACTGTTTTTT. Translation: CASSLVGRREKLFF. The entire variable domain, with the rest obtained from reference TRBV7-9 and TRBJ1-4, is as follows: DTGVSQNPRHKITKRGQNVTFRCDPISEHNRLYWYRQTLGQGPEFLTYFQNEAQLEKSRLLSDRFSAERPKGSFSTLEIQRTEQGDSAMYLCASSLVGRREKLFFGSGTQLSVL.

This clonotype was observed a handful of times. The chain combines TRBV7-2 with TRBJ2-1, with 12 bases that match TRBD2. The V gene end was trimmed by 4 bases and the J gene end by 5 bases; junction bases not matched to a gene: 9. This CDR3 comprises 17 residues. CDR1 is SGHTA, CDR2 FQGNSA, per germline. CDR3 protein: CASSWETSGSGNNEQFF. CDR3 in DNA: TGTGCCAGCAGCTGGGAGACTAGCGGGAGCGGGAACAATGAGCAGTTCTTC.

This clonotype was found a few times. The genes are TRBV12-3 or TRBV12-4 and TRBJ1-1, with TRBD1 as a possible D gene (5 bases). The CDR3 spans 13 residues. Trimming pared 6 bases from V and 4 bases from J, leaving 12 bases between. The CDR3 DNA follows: TGTGCCAGCAGCCTAGGGGTCCCCACTGAAGCTTTCTTT. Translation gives CASSLGVPTEAFF.

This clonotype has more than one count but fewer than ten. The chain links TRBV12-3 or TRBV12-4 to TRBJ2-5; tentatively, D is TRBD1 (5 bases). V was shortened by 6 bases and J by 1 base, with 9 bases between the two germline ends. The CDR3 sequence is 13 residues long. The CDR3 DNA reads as TGTGCCAGCAGCCAGGGCTTCCAAGAGACCCAGTACTTC. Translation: CASSQGFQETQYF.

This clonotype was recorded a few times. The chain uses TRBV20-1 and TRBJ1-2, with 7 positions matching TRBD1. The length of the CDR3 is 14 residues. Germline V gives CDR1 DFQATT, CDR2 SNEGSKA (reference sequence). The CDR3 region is CSSPSGTEVRGYTF. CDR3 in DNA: TGCAGCTCTCCCTCCGGGACAGAGGTCCGCGGCTACACCTTC.

In nucleotides, the CDR3 is TGCAGCGTGGTAGGGACTAGCGGGGGGGCCCATGAGCAGTTCTTC. This gives the protein CSVVGTSGGAHEQFF. J is TRBJ2-1 and V is TRBV29-1; 16 bases are shared with TRBD2. V was clipped by 6 bases and J by 8 bases; unmatched bases: 7. The CDR3 loop spans 15 amino acids. Germline V CDR1 and CDR2: SQVTM, ANQGSEA.

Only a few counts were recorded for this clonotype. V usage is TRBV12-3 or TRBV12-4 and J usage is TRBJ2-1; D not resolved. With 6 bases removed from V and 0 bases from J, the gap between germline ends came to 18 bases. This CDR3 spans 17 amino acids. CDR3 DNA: TGTGCCAGCAGCCCCTCTAAAGACTTTCTCTCCTACAATGAGCAGTTCTTC. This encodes CASSPSKDFLSYNEQFF.

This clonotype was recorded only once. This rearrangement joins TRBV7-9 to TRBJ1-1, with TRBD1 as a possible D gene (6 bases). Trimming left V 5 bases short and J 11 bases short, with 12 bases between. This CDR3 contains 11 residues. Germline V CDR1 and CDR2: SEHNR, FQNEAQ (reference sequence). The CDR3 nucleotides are TGTGCCAGCAGCACACAGGGAAGGGCTTTCTTT. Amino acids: CASSTQGRAFF.

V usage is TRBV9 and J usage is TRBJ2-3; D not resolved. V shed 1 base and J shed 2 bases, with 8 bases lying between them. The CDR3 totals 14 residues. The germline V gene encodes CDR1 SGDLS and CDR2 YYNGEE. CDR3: CASSVRFPTDTQYF. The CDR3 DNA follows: TGTGCCAGCAGCGTACGATTCCCCACAGATACGCAGTATTTT. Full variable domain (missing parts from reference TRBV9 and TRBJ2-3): DSGVTQTPKHLITATGQRVTLRCSPRSGDLSVYWYQQSLDQGLQFLIQYYNGEERAKGNILERFSAQQFPDLHSELNLSSLELGDSALYFCASSVRFPTDTQYFGPGTRLTVL.

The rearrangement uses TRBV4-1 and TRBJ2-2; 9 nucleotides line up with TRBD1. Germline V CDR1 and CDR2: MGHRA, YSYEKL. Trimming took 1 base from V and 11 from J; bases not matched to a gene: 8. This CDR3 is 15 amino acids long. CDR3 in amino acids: CASSQAGTGSYELFF. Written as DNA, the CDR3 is TGCGCCAGCAGCCAAGCCGGGACAGGGTCATACGAGCTGTTTTTT.

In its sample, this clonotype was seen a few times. As DNA, the CDR3 is TGTGCCAGCAGTGCCGGCCGGACCGGGGAGCTGTTTTTT. It encodes CASSAGRTGELFF. The V and J genes are TRBV6-1 and TRBJ2-2; D is unresolved. V lost 4 bases and J 5 bases, leaving 8 bases between the germline ends. This CDR3 has 13 residues. In germline, CDR1 is MNHNS, CDR2 SASEGT.

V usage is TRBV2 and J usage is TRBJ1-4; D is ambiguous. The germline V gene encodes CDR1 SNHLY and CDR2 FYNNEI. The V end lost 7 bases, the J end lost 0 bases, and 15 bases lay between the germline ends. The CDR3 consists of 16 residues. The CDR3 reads CASNDGVTATNEKLFF. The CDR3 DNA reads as TGTGCCAGCAACGATGGAGTAACGGCAACTAATGAAAAACTGTTTTTT. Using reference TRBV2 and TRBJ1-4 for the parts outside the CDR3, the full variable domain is EPEVTQTPSHQVTQMGQEVILRCVPISNHLYFYWYRQILGQKVEFLVSFYNNEISEKSEIFDDQFSVERPDGSNFTLKIRSTKLEDSAMYFCASNDGVTATNEKLFFGSGTQLSVL.

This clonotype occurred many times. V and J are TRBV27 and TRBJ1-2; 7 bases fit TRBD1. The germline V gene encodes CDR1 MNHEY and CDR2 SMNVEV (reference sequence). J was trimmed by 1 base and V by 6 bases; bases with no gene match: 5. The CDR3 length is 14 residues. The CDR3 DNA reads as TGTGCCAGCAGCCTTCAGGGGGGTAACTATGGCTACACCTTC. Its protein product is CASSLQGGNYGYTF.

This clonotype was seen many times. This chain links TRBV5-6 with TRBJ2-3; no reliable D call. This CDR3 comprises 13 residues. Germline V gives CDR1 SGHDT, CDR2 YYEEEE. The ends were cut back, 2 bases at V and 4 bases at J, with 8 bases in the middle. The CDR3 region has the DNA TGTGCCAGCAGCTTTAGTGCTCCAGATACGCAGTATTTT. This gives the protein CASSFSAPDTQYF.

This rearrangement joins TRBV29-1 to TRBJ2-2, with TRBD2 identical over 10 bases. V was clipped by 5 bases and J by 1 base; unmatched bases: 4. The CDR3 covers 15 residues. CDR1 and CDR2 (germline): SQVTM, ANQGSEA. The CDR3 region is CSVPLAGGNTGELFF. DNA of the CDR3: TGCAGCGTTCCCTTAGCGGGAGGGAACACCGGGGAGCTGTTTTTT.

The CDR3 DNA reads as TGTGCCAGCAGCCCAAGGGGGGGTTTCACAGATACGCAGTATTTT. Protein product: CASSPRGGFTDTQYF. This sequence joins TRBV7-3 and TRBJ2-3; D is possibly TRBD2 (7 bases). Trimming stripped 5 bases from V and 2 bases from J, with 14 bases between. The V gene's germline CDR1 is SGHTA and CDR2 FQGTGA. The CDR3 spans 15 residues.

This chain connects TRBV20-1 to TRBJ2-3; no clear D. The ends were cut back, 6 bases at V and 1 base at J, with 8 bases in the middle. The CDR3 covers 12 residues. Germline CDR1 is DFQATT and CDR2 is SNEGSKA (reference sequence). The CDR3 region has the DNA TGCAGTGCAAATAGGGGCACAGATACGCAGTATTTT. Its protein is CSANRGTDTQYF.

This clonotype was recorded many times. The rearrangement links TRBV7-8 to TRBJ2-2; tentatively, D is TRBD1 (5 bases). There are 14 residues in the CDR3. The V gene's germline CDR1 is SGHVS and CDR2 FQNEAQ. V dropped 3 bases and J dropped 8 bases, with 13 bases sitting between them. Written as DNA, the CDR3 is TGTGCCAGCAGCTTGACAGTTACCACGGGGGAGCTGTTTTTT. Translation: CASSLTVTTGELFF.

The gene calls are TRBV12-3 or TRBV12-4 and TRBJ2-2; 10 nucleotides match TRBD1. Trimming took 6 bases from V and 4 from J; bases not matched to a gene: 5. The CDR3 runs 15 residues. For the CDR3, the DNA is TGTGCCAGCAGCTCCCGGGACAGGGGCACCGGGGAGCTGTTTTTT. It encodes CASSSRDRGTGELFF.

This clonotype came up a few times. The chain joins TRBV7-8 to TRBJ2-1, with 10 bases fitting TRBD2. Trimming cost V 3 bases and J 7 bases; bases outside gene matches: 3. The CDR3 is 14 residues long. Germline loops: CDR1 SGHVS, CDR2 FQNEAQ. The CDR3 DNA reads TGTGCCAGCAGCTTTCCTAGCGGGAGAAATGAGCAGTTCTTC. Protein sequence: CASSFPSGRNEQFF.

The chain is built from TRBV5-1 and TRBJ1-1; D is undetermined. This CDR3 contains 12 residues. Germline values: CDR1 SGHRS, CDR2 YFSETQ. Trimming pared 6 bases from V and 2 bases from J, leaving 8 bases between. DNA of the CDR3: TGCGCCAGCATGGAGGGTAACACTGAAGCTTTCTTT. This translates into CASMEGNTEAFF.

This CDR3 reads CASSPMDSNAYEQYF. The CDR3 nucleotides are TGTGCCAGCAGTCCTATGGACAGTAACGCCTACGAGCAGTACTTC. V and J are TRBV6-1 and TRBJ2-7; a possible D gene is TRBD1 (6 bases). Germline V gives CDR1 MNHNS, CDR2 SASEGT. V lost 5 bases and J 2 bases, leaving 16 bases between the germline ends. The CDR3 runs to 15 residues.

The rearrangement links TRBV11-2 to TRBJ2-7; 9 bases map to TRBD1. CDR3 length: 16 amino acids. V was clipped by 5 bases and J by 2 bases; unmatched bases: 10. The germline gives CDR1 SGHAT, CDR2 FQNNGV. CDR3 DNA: TGTGCCAGCAGCGGTCTAGGGACAGGGCATACCTACGAGCAGTACTTC. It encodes CASSGLGTGHTYEQYF.

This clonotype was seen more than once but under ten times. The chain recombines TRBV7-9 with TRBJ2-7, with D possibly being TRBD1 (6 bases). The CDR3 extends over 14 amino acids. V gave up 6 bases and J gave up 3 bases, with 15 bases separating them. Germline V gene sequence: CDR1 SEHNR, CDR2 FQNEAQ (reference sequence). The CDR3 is CASREDARGYEQYF. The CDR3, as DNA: TGTGCCAGCAGAGAGGACGCCAGGGGCTACGAGCAGTACTTC.

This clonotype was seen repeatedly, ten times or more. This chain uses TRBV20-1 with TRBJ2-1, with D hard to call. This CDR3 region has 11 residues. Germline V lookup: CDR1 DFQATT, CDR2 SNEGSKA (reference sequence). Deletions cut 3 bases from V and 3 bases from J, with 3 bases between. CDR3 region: CSASLYNEQFF. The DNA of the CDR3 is TGCAGTGCTAGTCTCTACAATGAGCAGTTCTTC.